Shown below are 8 T cell receptor beta chains from a single sample sequenced in a study of T cell responses to AZD1222 COVID-19 vaccine. Profiled with immunoSEQ multiplex PCR; TCRdb holds only in-frame clones, not every one. Of roughly 100,000 clones listed, less than 95% are singletons. Sequenced here: peripheral blood, sampled 28 days after the second AZD1222 dose. All receptors derive from an adult who received the AZD1222 COVID-19 vaccine.

The chain's CDR3 is CASVPTGGETQYF. CDR3 DNA sequence: TGTGCCAGCGTACCTACGGGAGGGGAGACCCAGTACTTC. This chain uses TRBV12-3 or TRBV12-4 with TRBJ2-5, with 8 bases that match TRBD2. The V segment lost 8 bases and the J segment 5 bases; nucleotides outside the gene matches: 7. The CDR3 runs 13 residues.

The chain combines TRBV3-1 (or the pseudogene TRBV3-2) with TRBJ2-1, with D possibly called TRBD1 or TRBD2 (5 bases each). CDR1 LGHDT and CDR2 YNNKEL come from the germline V gene (reference sequence). The CDR3 sequence is 13 residues long. Trimming stripped 1 base from V and 5 bases from J, with 6 bases between. The CDR3 region has the DNA TGTGCCAGCAGCCAAGCGGGGCACAATGAGCAGTTCTTC. Amino acid sequence: CASSQAGHNEQFF.

The V and J genes are TRBV14 and TRBJ2-2, with no clear D. This CDR3 is 13 amino acids long. V dropped 6 bases and J dropped 0 bases, with 5 bases sitting between them. The germline gives CDR1 SGHDN, CDR2 FVKESK. The CDR3 sequence: CASRRPNTGELFF. CDR3 sequence (DNA): TGTGCCAGCAGGAGGCCGAACACCGGGGAGCTGTTTTTT. Filled out from reference TRBV14 and TRBJ2-2, the complete variable domain reads EAGVTQFPSHSVIEKGQTVTLRCDPISGHDNLYWYRRVMGKEIKFLLHFVKESKQDESGMPNNRFLAERTGGTYSTLKVQPAELEDSGVYFCASRRPNTGELFFGEGSRLTVL.

The chain links TRBV28 to TRBJ1-4; 10 bases map to TRBD1. The CDR3 totals 16 residues. Trimming at V came to 5 bases and at J to 4 bases, leaving 7 bases not matched to a gene. Germline V gives CDR1 MDHEN, CDR2 SYDVKM. The CDR3 loop reads CASSIPGQGINEKLFF. In DNA form, the CDR3 reads TGTGCCAGCAGTATCCCGGGACAGGGGATTAATGAAAAACTGTTTTTT.

The V call is TRBV2, the J call TRBJ1-1; D call uncertain. Trimming took 9 bases from V and 5 from J, leaving 10 bases between them. The CDR3 runs 11 residues. Germline CDR1 reads SNHLY; CDR2 reads FYNNEI. The CDR3 is CASGGDTEAFF. The CDR3 DNA is TGTGCCAGTGGAGGTGATACTGAAGCTTTCTTT.

The chain has TRBV5-1 and TRBJ2-3; no definite D call. Germline V gene sequence: CDR1 SGHRS, CDR2 YFSETQ. V lost 3 bases and J lost 0, with 14 bases in between. This CDR3 comprises 16 residues. In DNA, the CDR3 is TGCGCCAGCAGCTCCAACGTCGGCGACAGCACAGATACGCAGTATTTT. Amino acids: CASSSNVGDSTDTQYF.

The rearrangement uses TRBV2 and TRBJ2-2, with 9 bases fitting TRBD1. This CDR3 contains 16 residues. In germline, CDR1 is SNHLY, CDR2 FYNNEI. J gave up 4 bases and V 2 bases, and 5 bases lay outside the gene matches. CDR3: CASSESWDRATGELFF. The CDR3 bases are TGTGCCAGCAGTGAATCGTGGGACAGGGCCACCGGGGAGCTGTTTTTT.

This sequence joins TRBV6-4 and TRBJ1-6; TRBD1 aligns across 9 bases. This CDR3 is 15 amino acids long. The V gene end was trimmed by 6 bases and the J gene end by 8 bases; junction bases not matched to a gene: 8. Germline V gives CDR1 MRHNA, CDR2 SNTAGT. CDR3 sequence (DNA): TGTGCCAGCAGATGGGGAAGGACAGGGGATTCACCCCTCCACTTT. Translated, it gives CASRWGRTGDSPLHF.